The rows below give T cell receptor beta chains drawn from one sample of a study of control samples from healthy donors and cancer patients. Produced via immunoSEQ multiplex PCR; TCRdb's table is partial and in-frame only. Of some 150,000 clones in the sample, around 94% were seen once. The specimen was PBMCs. These receptors originate from a man aged 60 to 69 with colorectal cancer. Each CDR3 is given without its conserved first and last residue. Size tells how often a clone was seen (once, few, many) or the class of an expanded clone, and some rows leave it out.

V: TRBV2; J: TRBJ1-1; size: NA; CDR3: ASSGDRGPNTEAF
V: TRBV10-3; J: TRBJ2-1; size: NA; CDR3: AISESLPAGNEQF
V: TRBV9; J: TRBJ2-2; size: NA; CDR3: ASSVDGGFTGELF
V: TRBV12-3/TRBV12-4; J: TRBJ1-2; size: NA; CDR3: ASSLLGYGYT
V: TRBV6-5; J: TRBJ1-4; size: once; CDR3: ASSYQGGGNEKLF
V: TRBV5-6; J: TRBJ1-4; size: NA; CDR3: ASSLEGTGDEKLF
V: TRBV4-2; J: TRBJ1-4; size: NA; CDR3: ASSQDGAGSNEKLF
V: TRBV11-2; J: TRBJ2-2; size: NA; CDR3: ASSLDPLGLAETNTGELF
V: TRBV2; J: TRBJ1-5; size: NA; CDR3: ASSDGGTGGVQPQH
V: TRBV5-6; J: TRBJ2-3; size: NA; CDR3: ASSLNRATDTQY
V: TRBV28; J: TRBJ1-5; size: NA; CDR3: ATEDSLNQPQH
V: TRBV24-1; J: TRBJ2-3; size: NA; CDR3: ATGQGRTDTQY
V: TRBV6-2/TRBV6-3; J: TRBJ1-1; size: NA; CDR3: ASSNRENTEAF
V: TRBV5-1; J: TRBJ2-3; size: NA; CDR3: ASSLAAPTDTQY
V: TRBV5-1; J: TRBJ2-4; size: few; CDR3: ASSLMTRSGDIQY
V: TRBV19; J: TRBJ1-4; size: NA; CDR3: ASSDRGTTNEKLF
V: TRBV2; J: TRBJ2-3; size: NA; CDR3: ASNLGRGDTQY
V: TRBV11-2; J: TRBJ2-1; size: NA; CDR3: ASIQGAGEQF
V: TRBV15; J: TRBJ2-7; size: NA; CDR3: ATSSYRGTYEQY
V: TRBV4-1; J: TRBJ2-1; size: NA; CDR3: ASEGGGGNEQF